Sequencing of this T cell receptor (beta chain) was carried out in a study of T cell changes during pregnancy in multiple sclerosis. Repertoires were generated with immunoSEQ multiplex PCR, while TCRdb's copy carries only in-frame clones and drops some. The data show 95,000 to 110,000 clones, with 80% to 95% seen just once and less than 0.9% held by the top ten. The CDR3 is made up of 13 amino acids. Per germline, CDR1 SGDLS and CDR2 YYNGEE. V was shortened by 3 bases and J by 3 bases, with 9 bases between the two germline ends. Sequenced here: peripheral blood, sampled in the third trimester of pregnancy. This clonotype was sampled from a female donor in good health, enrolled as a control in a pregnancy study. This chain joins TRBV9 and TRBJ1-2, with D possibly being TRBD1 (5 bases). The CDR3: CASSDDSHYGYTF. The DNA for the CDR3 is TGTGCCAGCAGCGACGACAGCCACTATGGCTACACCTTC. Complete variable domain (other parts from reference TRBV9 and TRBJ1-2): DSGVTQTPKHLITATGQRVTLRCSPRSGDLSVYWYQQSLDQGLQFLIQYYNGEERAKGNILERFSAQQFPDLHSELNLSSLELGDSALYFCASSDDSHYGYTFGSGTRLTVV.